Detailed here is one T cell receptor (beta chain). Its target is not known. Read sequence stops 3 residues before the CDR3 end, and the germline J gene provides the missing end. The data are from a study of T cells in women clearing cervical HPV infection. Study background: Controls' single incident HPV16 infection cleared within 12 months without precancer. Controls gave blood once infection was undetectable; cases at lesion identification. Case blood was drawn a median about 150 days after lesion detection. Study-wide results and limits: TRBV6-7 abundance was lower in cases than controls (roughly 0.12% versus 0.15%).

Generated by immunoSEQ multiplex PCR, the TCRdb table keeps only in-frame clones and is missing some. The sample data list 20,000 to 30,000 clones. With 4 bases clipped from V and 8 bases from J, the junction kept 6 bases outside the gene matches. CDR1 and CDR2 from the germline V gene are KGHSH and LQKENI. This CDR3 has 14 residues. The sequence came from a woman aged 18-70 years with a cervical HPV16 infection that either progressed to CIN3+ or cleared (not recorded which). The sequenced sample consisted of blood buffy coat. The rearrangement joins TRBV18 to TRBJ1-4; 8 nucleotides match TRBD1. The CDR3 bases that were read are TGTGCCAGCTCACTCCGGACAGGGAAAGAAAAA. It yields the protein CASSLRTGKEK. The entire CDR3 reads CASSLRTGKEKLFF. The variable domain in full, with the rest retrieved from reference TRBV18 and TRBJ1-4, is NAGVMQNPRHLVRRRGQEARLRCSPMKGHSHVYWYRQLPEEGLKFMVYLQKENIIDESGMPKERFSAEFPKEGPSILRIQQVVRGDSAAYFCASSLRTGKEKLFFGSGTQLSVL.